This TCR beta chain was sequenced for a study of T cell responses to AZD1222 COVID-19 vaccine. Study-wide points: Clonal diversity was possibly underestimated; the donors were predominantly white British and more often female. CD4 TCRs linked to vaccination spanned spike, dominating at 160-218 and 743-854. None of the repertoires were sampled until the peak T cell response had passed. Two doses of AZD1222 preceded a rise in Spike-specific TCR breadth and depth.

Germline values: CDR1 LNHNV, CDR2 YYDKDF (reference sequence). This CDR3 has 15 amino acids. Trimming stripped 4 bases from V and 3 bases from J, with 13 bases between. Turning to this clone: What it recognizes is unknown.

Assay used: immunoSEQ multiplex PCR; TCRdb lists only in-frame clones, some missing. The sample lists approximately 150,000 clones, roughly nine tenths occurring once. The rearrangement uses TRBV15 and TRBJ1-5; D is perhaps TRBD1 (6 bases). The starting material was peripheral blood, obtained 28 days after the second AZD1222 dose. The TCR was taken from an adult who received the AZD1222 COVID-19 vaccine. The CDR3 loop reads CATSIRTAVNQPQHF. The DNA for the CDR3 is TGTGCCACCAGCATCAGGACAGCTGTCAATCAGCCCCAGCATTTT.